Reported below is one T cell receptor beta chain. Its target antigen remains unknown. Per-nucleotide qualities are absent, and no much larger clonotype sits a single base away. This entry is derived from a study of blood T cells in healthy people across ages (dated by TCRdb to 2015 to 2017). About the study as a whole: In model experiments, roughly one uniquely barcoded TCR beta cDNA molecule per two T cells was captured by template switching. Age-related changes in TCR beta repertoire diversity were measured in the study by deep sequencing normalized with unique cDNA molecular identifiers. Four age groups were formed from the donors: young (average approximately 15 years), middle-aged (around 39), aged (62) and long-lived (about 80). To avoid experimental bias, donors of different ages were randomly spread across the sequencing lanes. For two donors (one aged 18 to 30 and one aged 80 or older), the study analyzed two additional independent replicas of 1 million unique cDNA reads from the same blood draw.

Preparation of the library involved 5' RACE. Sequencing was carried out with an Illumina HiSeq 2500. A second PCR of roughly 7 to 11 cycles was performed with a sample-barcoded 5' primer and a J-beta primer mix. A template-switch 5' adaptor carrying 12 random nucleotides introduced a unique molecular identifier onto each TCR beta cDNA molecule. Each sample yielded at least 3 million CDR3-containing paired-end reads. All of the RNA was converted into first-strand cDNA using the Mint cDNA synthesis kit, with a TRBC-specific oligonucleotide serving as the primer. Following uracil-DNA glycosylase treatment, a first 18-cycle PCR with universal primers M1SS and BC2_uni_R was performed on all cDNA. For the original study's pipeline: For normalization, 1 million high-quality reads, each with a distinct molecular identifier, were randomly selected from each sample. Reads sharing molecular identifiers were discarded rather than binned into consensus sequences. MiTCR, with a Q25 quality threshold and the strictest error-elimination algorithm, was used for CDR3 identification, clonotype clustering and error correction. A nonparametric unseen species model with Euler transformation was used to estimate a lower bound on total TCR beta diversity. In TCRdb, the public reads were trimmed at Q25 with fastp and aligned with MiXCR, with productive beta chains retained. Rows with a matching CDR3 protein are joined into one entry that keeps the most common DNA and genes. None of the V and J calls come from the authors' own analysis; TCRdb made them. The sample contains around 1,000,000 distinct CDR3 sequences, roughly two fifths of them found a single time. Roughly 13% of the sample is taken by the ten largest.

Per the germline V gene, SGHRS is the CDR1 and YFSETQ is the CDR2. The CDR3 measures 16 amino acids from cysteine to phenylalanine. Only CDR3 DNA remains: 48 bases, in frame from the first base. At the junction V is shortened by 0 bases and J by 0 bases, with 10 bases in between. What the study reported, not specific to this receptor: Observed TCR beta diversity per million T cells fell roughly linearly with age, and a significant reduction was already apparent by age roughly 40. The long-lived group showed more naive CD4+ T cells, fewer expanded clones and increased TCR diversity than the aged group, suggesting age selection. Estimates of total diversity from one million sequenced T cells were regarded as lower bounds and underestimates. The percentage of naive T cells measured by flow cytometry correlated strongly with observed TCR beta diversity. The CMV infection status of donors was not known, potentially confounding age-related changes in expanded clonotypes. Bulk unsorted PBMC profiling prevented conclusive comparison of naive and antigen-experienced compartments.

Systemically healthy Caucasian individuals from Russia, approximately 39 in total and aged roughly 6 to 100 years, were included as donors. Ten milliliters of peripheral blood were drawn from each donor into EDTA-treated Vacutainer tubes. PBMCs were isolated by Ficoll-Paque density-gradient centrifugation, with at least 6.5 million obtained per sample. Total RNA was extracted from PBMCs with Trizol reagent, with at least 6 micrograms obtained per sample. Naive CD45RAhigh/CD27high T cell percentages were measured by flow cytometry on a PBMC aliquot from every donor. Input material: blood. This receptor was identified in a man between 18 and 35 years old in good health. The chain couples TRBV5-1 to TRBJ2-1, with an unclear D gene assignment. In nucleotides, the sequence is TGCGCCAGCAGCTTGGTGAGCCTGAGCTCCTACAATGAGCAGTTCTTC. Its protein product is CASSLVSLSSYNEQFF.